This record concerns one T cell receptor beta chain sequence. Its antigen is as yet unknown. The sample belongs to a study of T cell responses to AZD1222 COVID-19 vaccine. General study results and limits: Most donors were white British and more were female, and clonal diversity was possibly underestimated.

Sequencing was performed with immunoSEQ multiplex PCR; in TCRdb, only in-frame clones are kept and a portion is missing. The sample yields 150,000 or so clones, 85% to 95% seen once. The receptor comes from an adult who received the AZD1222 COVID-19 vaccine. The sequenced sample was peripheral blood, obtained 28 days after the second AZD1222 dose.

The CDR3 DNA follows: TGCGCCAGCAGCCCTACGGACAGGGCTTGGGAGCAGTACTTC. It translates to CASSPTDRAWEQYF. The rearrangement uses TRBV4-1 and TRBJ2-7, with 8 bases identical to TRBD1. The CDR3 spans 14 residues. Trimming cost V 4 bases and J 7 bases; bases outside gene matches: 9. From germline, CDR1 is MGHRA and CDR2 YSYEKL.